A selection of T cell receptor beta chains follows, all from one sample in a study of T cells in Graves' hyperthyroidism and ophthalmopathy. TCRdb used MiXCR to reprocess the multiplex PCR reads, holding one entry per CDR3 protein. The sample yields under 450,000 distinct CDR3 sequences, around 14% seen once. Sequences were obtained from blood. Receptors were obtained from a woman aged 18-29 years with Graves' hyperthyroidism. Both conserved end residues are part of each CDR3. D genes are given only for firm matches. Expanded clones get a size class; other rows say once, few or many, or leave the size out.

V	D	J	size	CDR3	DNA
TRBV3-1	NA	TRBJ2-5	many	CASSEVRGGAQYF	TGTGCCAGCAGCGAAGTGCGGGGTGGGGCCCAGTACTTC
TRBV6-1	NA	TRBJ1-1	many	CASSETVNTEAFF	TGTGCCAGCAGTGAAACGGTGAACACTGAAGCTTTCTTT
TRBV5-6	TRBD1	TRBJ2-7	many	CASSPSPGTGAYEQYF	TGTGCCAGCAGCCCATCCCCCGGGACAGGAGCCTACGAGCAGTACTTC
TRBV6-2/TRBV6-3	NA	TRBJ1-1	few	CASSYRRWYDTEAFF	TGTGCCAGCAGTTACCGGAGGTGGTACGACACTGAAGCTTTCTTT
TRBV18	NA	TRBJ1-2	many	CASSPSRQGYGGYTF	TGTGCCAGCTCACCAAGCCGCCAGGGCTATGGGGGCTACACCTTC
TRBV5-5	NA	TRBJ2-7	many	CASSFIDEQYF	TGTGCCAGCAGCTTCATCGACGAGCAGTACTTC
TRBV5-1	NA	TRBJ2-1	NA	CASSPSNGYNEQFF	TGCGCCAGCAGCCCGTCTAATGGATACAATGAGCAGTTCTTC
TRBV11-2	TRBD1	TRBJ1-1	many	CASSWYRGDAEAFF	TGTGCCAGCAGCTGGTACAGGGGTGATGCTGAAGCTTTCTTT
TRBV7-2	NA	TRBJ1-5	many	CASSLMGGNQPQHF	TGTGCCAGCAGCTTAATGGGAGGCAATCAGCCCCAGCATTTT
TRBV4-1	NA	TRBJ1-5	few	CASSQREGNQPQHF	TGCGCCAGCAGCCAACGCGAGGGCAATCAGCCCCAGCATTTT
TRBV12-3/TRBV12-4	NA	TRBJ2-1	many	CALPQIAGNEQFF	TGTGCCCTGCCCCAGATAGCTGGCAATGAGCAGTTCTTC
TRBV28	TRBD1	TRBJ1-5	many	CASRSGQGMNQPQHF	TGTGCCAGCAGATCCGGACAGGGTATGAATCAGCCCCAGCATTTT
TRBV20-1	TRBD2	TRBJ2-2	many	CSAPNSGKNTGELFF	TGCAGTGCGCCTAATAGCGGGAAGAACACCGGGGAGCTGTTTTTT
TRBV7-9	TRBD2	TRBJ2-3	many	CASSRGETSTDTQYF	TGTGCCAGCAGCCGGGGGGAAACCAGCACAGATACGCAGTATTTT
TRBV5-1	TRBD2	TRBJ2-5	few	CASSLETSGRGETQYF	TGCGCCAGCAGCTTGGAAACTAGCGGGAGAGGAGAGACCCAGTACTTC
TRBV7-2	NA	TRBJ1-1	many	CASSLFHEGGTEAFF	TGTGCCAGCAGCTTATTTCATGAGGGTGGAACTGAAGCTTTCTTT
TRBV5-1	NA	TRBJ2-7	NA	CASSRDSSRVEQYF	TGCGCCAGCAGTAGGGACTCGTCGAGAGTGGAGCAGTACTTC